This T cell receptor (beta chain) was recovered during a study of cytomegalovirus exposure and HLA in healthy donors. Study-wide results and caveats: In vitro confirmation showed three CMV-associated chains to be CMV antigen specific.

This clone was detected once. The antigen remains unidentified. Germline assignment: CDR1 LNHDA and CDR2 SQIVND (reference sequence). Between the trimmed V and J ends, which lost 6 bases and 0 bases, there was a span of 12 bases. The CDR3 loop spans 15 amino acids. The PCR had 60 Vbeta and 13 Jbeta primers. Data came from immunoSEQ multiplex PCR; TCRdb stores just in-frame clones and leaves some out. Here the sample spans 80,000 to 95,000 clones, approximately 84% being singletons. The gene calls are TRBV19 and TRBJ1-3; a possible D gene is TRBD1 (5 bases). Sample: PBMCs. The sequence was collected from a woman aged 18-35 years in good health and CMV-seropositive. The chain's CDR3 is CASSRDWSSGNTIYF. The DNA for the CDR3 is TGTGCCAGTAGCCGGGACTGGAGCTCTGGAAACACCATATATTTT.